This T cell receptor beta chain derives from a study of tumor-infiltrating lymphocytes in localized non-small cell lung cancer. With V trimmed by 6 bases and J by 4 bases, 7 bases remained unmatched. The CDR3 runs to 14 residues. From germline, CDR1 is SNHLY and CDR2 FYNNEI. Using immunoSEQ multiplex PCR, the repertoire was profiled, and TCRdb retains in-frame clones only, with some absent. The sample shows about 24,000 clones, about three fifths of them seen only once. This sequence was found in a human donor with non-small cell lung cancer. V usage is TRBV2 and J usage is TRBJ1-1; 8 nucleotides agree with TRBD1. Sequencing was done on a sample of lung tumor tissue. CDR3 DNA: TGTGCCAGCAGGGACAGGGCCGAGTTCACTGAAGCTTTCTTT. Its translation: CASRDRAEFTEAFF.